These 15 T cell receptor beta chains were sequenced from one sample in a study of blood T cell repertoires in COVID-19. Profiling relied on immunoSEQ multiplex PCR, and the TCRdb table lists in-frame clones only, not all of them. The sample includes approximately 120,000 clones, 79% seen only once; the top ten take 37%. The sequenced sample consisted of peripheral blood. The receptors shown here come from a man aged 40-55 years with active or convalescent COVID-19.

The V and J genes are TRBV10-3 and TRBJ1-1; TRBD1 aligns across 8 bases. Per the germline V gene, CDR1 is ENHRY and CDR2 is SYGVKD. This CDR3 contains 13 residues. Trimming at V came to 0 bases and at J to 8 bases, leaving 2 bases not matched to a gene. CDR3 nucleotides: TGTGCCATCAGTGAGTCCCGGGACAGGGAAGCTTTCTTT. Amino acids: CAISESRDREAFF.

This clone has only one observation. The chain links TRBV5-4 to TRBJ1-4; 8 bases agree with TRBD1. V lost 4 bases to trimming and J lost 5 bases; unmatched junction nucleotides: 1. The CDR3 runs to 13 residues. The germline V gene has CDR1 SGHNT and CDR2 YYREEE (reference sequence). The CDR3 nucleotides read TGTGCCAGCAGCCGGACAGGGAATGAAAAACTGTTTTTT. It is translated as CASSRTGNEKLFF.

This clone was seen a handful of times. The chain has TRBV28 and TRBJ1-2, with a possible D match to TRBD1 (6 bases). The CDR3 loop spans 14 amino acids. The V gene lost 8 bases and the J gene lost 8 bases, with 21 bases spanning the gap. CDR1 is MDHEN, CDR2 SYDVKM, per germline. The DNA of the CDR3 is TGTGCCAGCGGCCTGGTCAGGGGCAAGAGGGGCTACACCTTC. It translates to CASGLVRGKRGYTF.

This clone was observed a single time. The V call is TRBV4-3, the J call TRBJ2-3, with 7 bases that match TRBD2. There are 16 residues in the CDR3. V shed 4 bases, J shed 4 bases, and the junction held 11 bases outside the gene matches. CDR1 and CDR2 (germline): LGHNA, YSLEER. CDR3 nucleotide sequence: TGCGCCAGCAGCCCACACCCCAGCGGGAAAGCAGATACGCAGTATTTT. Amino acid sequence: CASSPHPSGKADTQYF.

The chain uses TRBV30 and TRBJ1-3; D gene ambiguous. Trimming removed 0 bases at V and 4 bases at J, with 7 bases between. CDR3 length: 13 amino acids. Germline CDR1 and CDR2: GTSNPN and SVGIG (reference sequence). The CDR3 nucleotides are TGTGCCTGGAGTGTCCTCCGGGGAAACACCATATATTTT. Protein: CAWSVLRGNTIYF. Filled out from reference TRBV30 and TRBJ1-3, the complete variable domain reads SQTIHQWPATLVQPVGSPLSLECTVEGTSNPNLYWYRQAAGRGLQLLFYSVGIGQISSEVPQNLSASRPQDRQFILSSKKLLLSDSGFYLCAWSVLRGNTIYFGEGSWLTVV.

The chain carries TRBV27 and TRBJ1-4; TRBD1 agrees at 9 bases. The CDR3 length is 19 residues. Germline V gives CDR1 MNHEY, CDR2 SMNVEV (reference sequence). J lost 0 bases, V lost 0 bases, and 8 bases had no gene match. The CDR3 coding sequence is TGTGCCAGCAGTTTATCGTTGACAGGGGGGTCCGCAACTAATGAAAAACTGTTTTTT. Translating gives CASSLSLTGGSATNEKLFF. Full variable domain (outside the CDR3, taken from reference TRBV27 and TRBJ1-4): EAQVTQNPRYLITVTGKKLTVTCSQNMNHEYMSWYRQDPGLGLRQIYYSMNVEVTDKGDVPEGYKVSRKEKRNFPLILESPSPNQTSLYFCASSLSLTGGSATNEKLFFGSGTQLSVL.

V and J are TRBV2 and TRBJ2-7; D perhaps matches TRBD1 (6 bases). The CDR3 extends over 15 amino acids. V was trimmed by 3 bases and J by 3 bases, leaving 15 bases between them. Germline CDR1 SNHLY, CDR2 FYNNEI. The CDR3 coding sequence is TGTGCCAGCAGTGATTCTGGGGGCTCCCTCTACGAGCAGTACTTC. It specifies CASSDSGGSLYEQYF.

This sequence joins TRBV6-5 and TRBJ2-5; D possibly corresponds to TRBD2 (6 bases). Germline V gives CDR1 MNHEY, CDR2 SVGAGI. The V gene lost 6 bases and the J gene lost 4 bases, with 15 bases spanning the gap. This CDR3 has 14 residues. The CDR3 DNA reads TGTGCCAGCAGCTTAAACGCGGGAAGAGAGACCCAGTACTTC. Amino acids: CASSLNAGRETQYF.

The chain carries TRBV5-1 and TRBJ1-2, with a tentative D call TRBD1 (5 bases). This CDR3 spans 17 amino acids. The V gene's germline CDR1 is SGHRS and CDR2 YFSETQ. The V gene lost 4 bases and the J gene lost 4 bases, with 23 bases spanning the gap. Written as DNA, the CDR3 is TGCGCCAGCAGCCTATTCTCGGGGGACGGCGGACCCTATGGCTACACCTTC. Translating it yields CASSLFSGDGGPYGYTF.

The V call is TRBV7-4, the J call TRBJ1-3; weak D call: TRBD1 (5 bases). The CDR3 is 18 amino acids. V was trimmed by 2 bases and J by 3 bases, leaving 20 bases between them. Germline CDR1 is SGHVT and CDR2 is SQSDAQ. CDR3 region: CASSLYRAKNTGGNTIYF. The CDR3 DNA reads TGTGCCAGCAGCTTATATCGGGCCAAAAATACAGGTGGAAACACCATATATTTT.

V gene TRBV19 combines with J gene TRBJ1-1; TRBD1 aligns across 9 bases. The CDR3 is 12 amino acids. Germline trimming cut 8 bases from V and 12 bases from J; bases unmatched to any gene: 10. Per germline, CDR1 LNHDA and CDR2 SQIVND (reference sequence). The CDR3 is CASCTGGGVTFF. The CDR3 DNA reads TGTGCCAGTTGTACAGGGGGCGGAGTGACTTTCTTT.

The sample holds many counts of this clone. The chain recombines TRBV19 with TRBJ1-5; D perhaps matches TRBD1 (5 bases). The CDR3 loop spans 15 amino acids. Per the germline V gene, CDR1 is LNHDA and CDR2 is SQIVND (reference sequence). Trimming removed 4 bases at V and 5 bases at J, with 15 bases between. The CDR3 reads CASSTPLRGHQPQHF. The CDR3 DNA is TGTGCCAGTAGTACCCCTTTAAGGGGCCATCAGCCCCAGCATTTT.

DNA of the CDR3: TGTGCCAGCAGTTACCCGGGCGGGGAGCTGTTTTTT. Its translation is CASSYPGGELFF. The chain uses TRBV6-2 or TRBV6-3 and TRBJ2-2; no clear D gene. The CDR3 is made up of 12 amino acids. Looked up from germline, CDR1 is MNHEY and CDR2 is SVGEGT. V lost 2 bases, J lost 7 bases, and 5 bases lay in between.

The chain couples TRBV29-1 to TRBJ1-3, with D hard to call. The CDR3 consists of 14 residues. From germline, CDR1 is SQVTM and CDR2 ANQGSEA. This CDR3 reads CRPGEGRPGNTIYF. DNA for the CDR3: TGCAGACCCGGGGAAGGGCGGCCTGGAAACACCATATATTTT.

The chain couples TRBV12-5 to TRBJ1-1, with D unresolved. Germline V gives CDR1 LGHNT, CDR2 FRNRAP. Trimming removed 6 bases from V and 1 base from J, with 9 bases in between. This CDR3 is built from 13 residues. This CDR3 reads CASGPEGNTEAFF. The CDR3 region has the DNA TGTGCTAGTGGACCCGAGGGGAACACTGAAGCTTTCTTT.